What follows are 22 T cell receptor beta chains derived from one specimen sequenced in a study of metastatic and nonmetastatic thyroid tumors. TCRdb re-called the PCR reads through MiXCR. The table shows tens of thousands of clones, with about 12% occurring only once. There were no patients who had received any treatment before thyroid surgery. The sample consisted of blood. All receptors come from a male donor with papillary thyroid cancer or a benign thyroid nodule (not recorded which). Some clones in this sample may be carry-over from other donors' samples.

This clone was detected ten times or more. The chain employs TRBV29-1 and TRBJ2-7; D is uncertain. Germline assignment: CDR1 SQVTM and CDR2 ANQGSEA. The CDR3 is made up of 11 amino acids. Trimming removed 2 bases from V and 2 bases from J, with 4 bases in between. The CDR3 loop reads CSVERAYEQYF. The CDR3 nucleotides read TGCAGCGTTGAAAGGGCCTACGAGCAGTACTTC.

With regard to this clone: An end of the junction differs from the germline gene, which may be a read error. The J gene is TRBJ2-5, the V gene TRBV27; no firm D call. The germline CDR1 and CDR2 sequences are MNHEY and SMNVEV (reference sequence). The CDR3 is made up of 13 amino acids. CDR3 sequence: CASGRTVQETQCF. CDR3 nucleotides: TGTGCCAGCGGTCGGACCGTACAAGAGACCCAGTGCTTC.

Concerning this clone: A much bigger clone sits one base away, suggesting this may be a read error. The CDR3 region is CASSFTSGRDQFF. The CDR3 DNA is TGTGCCAGCAGCTTTACTAGCGGCCGAGATCAGTTCTTC. The V gene is TRBV7-9, the J gene TRBJ2-1; TRBD2 aligns across 8 bases. CDR3 size: 13 residues. V trimming: 3 bases; J trimming: 13 bases; junction bases outside the gene matches: 8. Germline CDR1 reads SEHNR; CDR2 reads FQNEAQ (reference sequence).

This clone was seen only a few times. The DNA for the CDR3 is TGTGCCAGCAGACCACCGACAGGGACAGGATCCACCCATCCCACAGATACGCAGTATTTT. As protein: CASRPPTGTGSTHPTDTQYF. The chain employs TRBV4-2 and TRBJ2-3; 8 bases align to TRBD1. This CDR3 has 20 amino acids. J gave up 2 bases and V 6 bases, and 22 bases lay outside the gene matches. From germline, CDR1 is LGHNA and CDR2 YNFKEQ.

By proportion, this clone is medium-sized. This sequence joins TRBV28 and TRBJ2-7, with 8 bases aligning to TRBD1. Germline loops: CDR1 MDHEN, CDR2 SYDVKM. This CDR3 comprises 14 residues. J was trimmed by 5 bases and V by 5 bases; bases with no gene match: 8. This chain's CDR3 is CASSPPDRVDEQYF. The CDR3 DNA follows: TGTGCCAGCAGTCCCCCGGACAGGGTAGACGAGCAGTACTTC.

This clone was observed many times. This sequence joins TRBV5-8 and TRBJ2-7, with D hard to call. The CDR3 is 14 residues long. Germline V gene lookup returns CDR1 SGHTS and CDR2 YDEGEE. Trimming left V 2 bases short and J 1 base short, with 10 bases between. The CDR3 is CASSFRVQSYEQYF. The CDR3 nucleotides read TGTGCCAGCAGCTTCCGGGTCCAATCCTACGAGCAGTACTTC. The whole variable domain, remainder taken from reference TRBV5-8 and TRBJ2-7, is EAGVTQSPTHLIKTRGQQATLRCSPISGHTSVYWYQQALGLGLQFLLWYDEGEERNRGNFPPRFSGRQFPNYSSELNVNALELEDSALYLCASSFRVQSYEQYFGPGTRLTVT.

This clone was seen repeatedly, ten times or more. V usage is TRBV20-1 and J usage is TRBJ2-7; 14 positions agree with TRBD2. Unmatched junction bases numbered 11, after V lost 6 bases and J lost 10 bases. Germline loops: CDR1 DFQATT, CDR2 SNEGSKA (reference sequence). The CDR3 sequence is 14 residues long. The CDR3 protein is CSAKGTSGRVGQYF. The CDR3 region has the DNA TGCAGTGCCAAAGGGACTAGCGGGAGAGTCGGACAGTACTTC.

This clone was seen only a few times. One junction end disagrees with the germline gene, perhaps due to a read error. The rearrangement uses TRBV28 and TRBJ2-1; perhaps TRBD2 as D (5 bases). The CDR3 runs 13 residues. Germline V lookup: CDR1 MDHEN, CDR2 SYDVKM. In DNA form, the CDR3 reads TGTGCCAGCAAACCCGGGATAATATATGAGCAGTTATTC. Residues: CASKPGIIYEQLF.

This clone was seen ten or more times. The CDR3 nucleotides are TGCAGTGCTAGGGCTGGAGGGTTCAGCCACCCCTACGAGCAGTACTTC. It translates to CSARAGGFSHPYEQYF. J is TRBJ2-7 and V is TRBV20-1; D perhaps matches TRBD2 (6 bases). Between the trimmed V and J ends, which lost 3 bases and 2 bases, there was a span of 20 bases. This CDR3 spans 16 amino acids. Germline V gene lookup returns CDR1 DFQATT and CDR2 SNEGSKA (reference sequence).

This clone showed up many times. The gene calls are TRBV2 and TRBJ2-3; 10 bases fit TRBD2. V lost 5 bases, J lost 2 bases, and 4 bases stayed unmatched. This CDR3 is built from 15 residues. The germline V gene has CDR1 SNHLY and CDR2 FYNNEI. Here the CDR3 reads CASSSSGSSTDTQYF. The CDR3 region has the DNA TGTGCCAGCAGTTCTAGCGGGAGCTCCACAGATACGCAGTATTTT.

In this sample, this clone turned up many times. The rearrangement links TRBV19 to TRBJ2-7; 7 positions match TRBD1. V lost 7 bases, J lost 2 bases, and 8 bases stayed unmatched. This CDR3 region has 14 residues. The germline gives CDR1 LNHDA, CDR2 SQIVND (reference sequence). The CDR3, as DNA: TGTGCCAGTACCCCGGACAGGTGGCCCTACGAGCAGTACTTC. The encoded protein is CASTPDRWPYEQYF.

This clone was found a few times. The chain recombines TRBV4-2 with TRBJ2-5, with D tentatively TRBD2 (6 bases). V was trimmed by 4 bases and J by 1 base, leaving 13 bases between them. CDR1 and CDR2 from the germline V gene are LGHNA and YNFKEQ. This CDR3 is 15 amino acids long. The CDR3 loop reads CASSPAAGLQETQYF. The DNA for the CDR3 is TGTGCCAGCAGCCCGGCGGCGGGGCTCCAAGAGACCCAGTACTTC.

The rearrangement links TRBV12-3 or TRBV12-4 to TRBJ2-1; 7 bases map to TRBD2. With 8 bases clipped from V and 8 bases from J, the junction kept 9 bases outside the gene matches. The CDR3 extends over 13 amino acids. The CDR3 coding sequence is TGTGCCAGCGGCGGGACTAAAAGTGATGAGCAGTTCTTC. Translated: CASGGTKSDEQFF.

This clone was recorded many times. This rearrangement joins TRBV4-1 to TRBJ1-3; the D is unclear. Germline assignment: CDR1 MGHRA and CDR2 YSYEKL. CDR3 length equals 15 residues. Trimming pared 1 base from V and 2 bases from J, leaving 9 bases between. CDR3: CASSQALTAGNTIYF. As DNA, the CDR3 is TGCGCCAGCAGCCAAGCCCTAACCGCTGGAAACACCATATATTTT.

This clone appeared many times. This same CDR3 is encoded by further DNA sequences in the sample. The gene calls are TRBV20-1 and TRBJ2-7, with D possibly being TRBD1 (6 bases). Trimming cost V 4 bases and J 0 bases, with 7 bases left between them. The CDR3 has 12 amino acids. The germline V gene encodes CDR1 DFQATT and CDR2 SNEGSKA (reference sequence). The CDR3 loop is CSAKDSSYEQYF. The CDR3 DNA reads as TGCAGTGCTAAGGACAGCTCCTACGAGCAGTACTTC.

This clone was observed many times. CDR3 in DNA: TGCGCCAGCAGCCTCGTCCAGGGAGGGGGAAACACCATATATTTT. It is translated as CASSLVQGGGNTIYF. V usage is TRBV5-1 and J usage is TRBJ1-3; TRBD1 is a possible D gene (5 bases). The CDR3 spans 15 residues. V lost 4 bases and J lost 4, with 15 bases in between. Per the germline V gene, CDR1 is SGHRS and CDR2 is YFSETQ.

This clone was seen ten or more times. The chain couples TRBV9 to TRBJ1-3; D remains ambiguous. V lost 0 bases and J lost 0, with 10 bases in between. Germline V gene data show CDR1 as SGDLS and CDR2 as YYNGEE. The CDR3 loop spans 16 amino acids. CDR3 nucleotides: TGTGCCAGCAGCGTAGAAGCGGTTAGCTCTGGAAACACCATATATTTT. Protein sequence: CASSVEAVSSGNTIYF.

There are many counts of this clone. The V gene is TRBV7-7, the J gene TRBJ2-6; 9 bases map to TRBD2. V was clipped by 4 bases and J by 2 bases; unmatched bases: 6. The CDR3 is made up of 17 amino acids. Germline V CDR1 and CDR2: SSHAT, FNYEAQ (reference sequence). The CDR3 nucleotides are TGTGCCAGCAGCTCTTACCGACTAGCGGCTGGGGCCAACGTCCTGACTTTC. Its translation is CASSSYRLAAGANVLTF.

This clone was picked up a small number of times. The chain has TRBV27 and TRBJ2-6; D gene ambiguous. Trimming took off 6 bases at V and 2 bases at J, with 11 bases between the two ends. The CDR3 has 15 amino acids. Germline V gene data show CDR1 as MNHEY and CDR2 as SMNVEV (reference sequence). The CDR3 nucleotides read TGTGCCAGCAGAGCTTGGTGCGCTGGGGCCAACGTCCTGACTTTC. It translates to CASRAWCAGANVLTF. The variable domain in full, completed from reference TRBV27 and TRBJ2-6, reads EAQVTQNPRYLITVTGKKLTVTCSQNMNHEYMSWYRQDPGLGLRQIYYSMNVEVTDKGDVPEGYKVSRKEKRNFPLILESPSPNQTSLYFCASRAWCAGANVLTFGAGSRLTVL.

This clone showed up many times. This chain joins TRBV28 and TRBJ1-1, with D tentatively TRBD1 (6 bases). Germline CDR1 reads MDHEN; CDR2 reads SYDVKM. Trimming left V 4 bases short and J 1 base short, with 13 bases between. CDR3 length: 15 amino acids. The CDR3 region is CASSSQGRGNTEAFF. The CDR3 nucleotides read TGTGCCAGCAGTTCACAGGGAAGGGGGAACACTGAAGCTTTCTTT.

As regards this clone: A read error may account for a junction end that differs from germline. The chain uses TRBV20-1 and TRBJ2-7, with TRBD2 matching over 8 bases. Germline V gene lookup returns CDR1 DFQATT and CDR2 SNEGSKA (reference sequence). The CDR3 has 15 amino acids. The CDR3 DNA sequence: TGCAGCCCTAAAGTGTTAGCGGGGAGCTCCTACGAGCATTACTTC. This sequence encodes CSPKVLAGSSYEHYF.

This clone was seen many times. The CDR3 nucleotides read TGCAGTGCTGGGGTCTCTAGGTTCTATGGCTACACCTTC. This translates into CSAGVSRFYGYTF. V gene TRBV20-1 combines with J gene TRBJ1-2; unclear D gene. V was pared by 5 bases and J by 4 bases, with 14 bases between. Per the germline V gene, CDR1 is DFQATT and CDR2 is SNEGSKA (reference sequence). The length of the CDR3 is 13 residues.